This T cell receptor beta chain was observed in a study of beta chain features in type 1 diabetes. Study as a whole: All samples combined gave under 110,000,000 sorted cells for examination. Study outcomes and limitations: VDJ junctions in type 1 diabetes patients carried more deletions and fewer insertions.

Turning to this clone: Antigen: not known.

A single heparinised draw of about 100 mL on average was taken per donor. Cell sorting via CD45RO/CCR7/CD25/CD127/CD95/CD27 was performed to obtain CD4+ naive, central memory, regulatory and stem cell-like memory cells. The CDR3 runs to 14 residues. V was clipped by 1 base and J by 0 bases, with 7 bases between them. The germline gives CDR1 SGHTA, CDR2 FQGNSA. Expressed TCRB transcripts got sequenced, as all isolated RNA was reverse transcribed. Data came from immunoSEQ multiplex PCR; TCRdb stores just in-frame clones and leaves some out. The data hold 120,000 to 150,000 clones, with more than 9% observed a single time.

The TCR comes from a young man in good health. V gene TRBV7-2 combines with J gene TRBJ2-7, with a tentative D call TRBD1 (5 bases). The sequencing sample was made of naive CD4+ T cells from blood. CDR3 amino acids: CASSLVQDSYEQYF. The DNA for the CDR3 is TGTGCCAGCAGCTTAGTACAGGACTCCTACGAGCAGTACTTC.